The clone carrying this TCR beta chain was seen a handful of times. The CDR3 has 15 residues. The germline CDR1 and CDR2 sequences are SNHLY and FYNNEI. Trimming removed 7 bases from V and 0 bases from J; junction bases left unmatched: 5. The data stem from a study of T cell changes during pregnancy in multiple sclerosis. Sequencing used immunoSEQ multiplex PCR; TCRdb keeps in-frame clones, though not all of them. This table holds roughly 42,000 clones, about 90% found once. The sequence was obtained from a female donor with multiple sclerosis, enrolled in a pregnancy study. This sequence joins TRBV2 and TRBJ1-1; 10 positions match TRBD1. Sample: CD4+ T cells from peripheral blood mononuclear cells, taken before pregnancy. The chain's CDR3 is CASTPGQGMNTEAFF. DNA for the CDR3: TGTGCCAGCACTCCGGGACAGGGGATGAACACTGAAGCTTTCTTT.